This note documents a single TCR beta chain sequence. Its antigen is unknown. The sample belongs to a study of T cells in Graves' hyperthyroidism and ophthalmopathy. Trimming removed 6 bases from V and 0 bases from J; junction bases left unmatched: 8. This CDR3 is built from 17 residues. Per the germline V gene, CDR1 is MNHEY and CDR2 is SVGAGI. The TCR beta CDR3 regions underwent amplification using RNA transcripts as the source. During a first-round RT-PCR of the TCR CDR3, the HTBI primer set was used. TCRdb passed the multiplex PCR reads through MiXCR, listing each CDR3 protein once. Here the sample spans about 700,000 distinct CDR3 sequences, nearly 45% being singletons. Clinicians diagnosed patients from clinical symptoms, serum thyroxine and TRAb, thyroid ultrasound and orbital computed tomography. Broader study findings: Most expanded thyroid clonotypes above 0.001 also appeared in blood. The model foresaw ophthalmopathy a median around 6.8 months prior to onset. Stable hyperthyroidism was told apart from ophthalmopathy by a model built on 13 V-J features.

The gene calls are TRBV6-5 and TRBJ1-6; 7 nucleotides align to TRBD1. The receptor was derived from an adult man with Graves' disease, either hyperthyroidism or ophthalmopathy (not recorded which). The sample consisted of peripheral blood or thyroid tissue (not recorded which). The CDR3 spells CASRLRGQPSYNSPLHF. The DNA of the CDR3 is TGTGCCAGCAGACTCAGGGGACAGCCCTCCTATAATTCACCCCTCCACTTT.